This T cell receptor beta chain is drawn from a study of immune characteristics of hereditary and idiopathic chronic pancreatitis. Study findings and constraints: Controls had less diverse, more clonal TCRbeta repertoires than both pancreatitis groups.

The trim removed 2 bases at V and 0 bases at J, leaving 2 bases unmatched. Germline V gene lookup returns CDR1 LNHDA and CDR2 SQIVND (reference sequence). The CDR3 contains 16 residues. Sequencing was performed with immunoSEQ multiplex PCR; in TCRdb, only in-frame clones are kept and a portion is missing. Counted here are over 12,000 clones, 70% to 75% occurring once; the ten biggest clones make up approximately 15%. Of note for this clone: Its antigen is currently unknown.

Total pancreatectomy with islet autotransplantation was the source of the chronic pancreatitis pancreas tissue. Chronic pancreatitis patients in the study lacked known diabetes history. The source is a human donor with chronic pancreatitis. The sample consisted of pancreas tissue with hereditary chronic pancreatitis. The V gene is TRBV19, the J gene TRBJ2-2, with 8 bases matching TRBD1. Here the CDR3 reads CASSIQDRANTGELFF. The CDR3 nucleotides read TGTGCCAGTAGTATACAGGACAGGGCGAACACCGGGGAGCTGTTTTTT.